This record looks at one T cell receptor (beta chain) sequence and its context. What it binds is not known. CDR3 length equals 14 residues. V was cut by 1 base and J by 3 bases, with 9 bases left in between. Per the germline V gene, CDR1 is SEHNR and CDR2 is FQNEAQ (reference sequence). The entry originates in a study of CD8+ T cells in alopecia areata. Study-wide background: Administration of oral tofacitinib to treated patients was at 5 to 10 mg twice daily. Study-level results: TCR sharing across patients was less clear than in mice, possibly HLA-related. Normal skin's resident alphabeta T cells are also sequenced in scalp samples.

Following extraction, RNA underwent reverse transcription to cDNA, which served as the sequencing template. Only in-frame clones appear in the TCRdb table, and some are missing; sequencing was by immunoSEQ multiplex PCR. The sample yields about 130,000 clones, approximately 49% seen once. Specimen: CD8+ T cells sorted from blood, collected at week 0. The sequence came from a human donor with alopecia areata. The chain joins TRBV7-9 to TRBJ1-1, with D tentatively TRBD1 (6 bases). In DNA form, the CDR3 reads TGTGCCAGCAGCTTAGTAGCAGGGGACACTGAAGCTTTCTTT. Amino acid sequence: CASSLVAGDTEAFF. Based on the CDR3 plus reference TRBV7-9 and TRBJ1-1, the full variable domain is DTGVSQNPRHKITKRGQNVTFRCDPISEHNRLYWYRQTLGQGPEFLTYFQNEAQLEKSRLLSDRFSAERPKGSFSTLEIQRTEQGDSAMYLCASSLVAGDTEAFFGQGTRLTVV.